These 10 T cell receptor beta chains originate from one sample sequenced in a study of human T cells and chemical hapten exposure. TCRdb reprocessed the RACE reads with MiXCR, giving one entry per CDR3 protein. The sample lists 180,000 or so distinct CDR3 sequences, about 14% occurring once. This sample's time point: patch test 1, 2 weeks after DPC sensitization. Regarding treatment: therapeutic diphenylcyclopropenone sensitization with weekly scalp DPC. Source: whole blood, taken in connection with sensitization to the hapten diphenylcyclopropenone (DPC). These receptors were taken from a woman in her twenties or thirties with alopecia areata. Some clones in this sample may be carry-over from other donors' samples.

This clonotype was found many times. The chain has TRBV20-1 and TRBJ2-5, with D perhaps TRBD2 (7 bases). With 5 bases removed from V and 6 bases from J, the gap between germline ends came to 13 bases. Germline values: CDR1 DFQATT, CDR2 SNEGSKA (reference sequence). The CDR3 has 12 amino acids. The CDR3 DNA reads TGCAGTGCTGGGGGGGGCCTGAAGACCCAGTACTTC. Its protein product is CSAGGGLKTQYF.

This clonotype has more than one count but fewer than ten. The rearrangement links TRBV24-1 to TRBJ2-1, with D tentatively TRBD1 or TRBD2 (6 bases each). V was cut by 2 bases and J by 0 bases, with 10 bases left in between. CDR3 size: 16 residues. Germline V gene data show CDR1 as KGHDR and CDR2 as SFDVKD. CDR3: CATSDSGASSYNEQFF. As DNA, the CDR3 is TGTGCCACCAGTGATTCGGGGGCTAGCTCCTACAATGAGCAGTTCTTC.

This clonotype occurred a few times. The chain combines TRBV4-3 with TRBJ2-3; TRBD1 agrees at 9 bases. CDR3 length: 16 residues. Germline trimming cut 3 bases from V and 2 bases from J; bases unmatched to any gene: 6. Germline V lookup: CDR1 LGHNA, CDR2 YSLEER. The CDR3 DNA reads as TGCGCCAGCAGCCAGATGACAGGGGGGCTCACAGATACGCAGTATTTT. It specifies CASSQMTGGLTDTQYF.

CDR3 nucleotides: TGTGCCAGCAGTCACCGGGGGACAGAGGGTATGAGGCATGGCTACACCTTC. This encodes CASSHRGTEGMRHGYTF. This rearrangement joins TRBV6-2 or TRBV6-3 to TRBJ1-2; 7 bases are shared with TRBD1. Per germline, CDR1 MNHEY and CDR2 SVGEGT. V shed 5 bases and J 6 bases; nucleotides not matched to a gene: 18. This CDR3 spans 17 amino acids.

This clonotype came up many times. V and J are TRBV12-3 or TRBV12-4 and TRBJ1-5; maybe TRBD1 (6 bases). CDR3 length: 15 residues. V was shortened by 3 bases and J by 2 bases, with 11 bases between the two germline ends. CDR3 in DNA: TGTGCCAGCAGTTTCGGGGGCGGGGGCAATCAGCCCCAGCATTTT. Encoded protein: CASSFGGGGNQPQHF.

The rearrangement joins TRBV6-1 to TRBJ2-7, with no clear D. This CDR3 is 14 amino acids long. The ends were cut back, 2 bases at V and 2 bases at J, with 10 bases in the middle. CDR1 MNHNS and CDR2 SASEGT come from the germline V gene. The CDR3: CASSEQSGPYEQYF. CDR3 in DNA: TGTGCCAGCAGTGAACAATCAGGACCCTACGAGCAGTACTTC.

The chain links TRBV3-1 to TRBJ1-6; no clear D gene. V was shortened by 0 bases and J by 5 bases, with 14 bases between the two germline ends. The V gene's germline CDR1 is LGHDT and CDR2 YNNKEL (reference sequence). The CDR3 runs 17 residues. The chain's CDR3 is CASSQEILGRDNSPLHF. Here the CDR3 DNA reads TGTGCCAGCAGCCAAGAGATCCTAGGGAGGGATAATTCACCCCTCCACTTT.

This clonotype was detected many times. The chain has TRBV20-1 and TRBJ1-1; D uncertain. The germline V gene encodes CDR1 DFQATT and CDR2 SNEGSKA (reference sequence). Trimming took off 4 bases at V and 4 bases at J, with 16 bases between the two ends. The CDR3 has 14 residues. CDR3 coding DNA: TGCAGTGCTAAAATAGGAGATCGGAGCACTGAAGCTTTCTTT. It specifies CSAKIGDRSTEAFF.

This clonotype occurred many times. The rearrangement links TRBV11-2 to TRBJ2-1; D might be TRBD1 (6 bases). The V end lost 5 bases, the J end lost 15 bases, and 14 bases lay between the germline ends. The CDR3 loop spans 11 amino acids. Germline V CDR1 and CDR2: SGHAT, FQNNGV. DNA of the CDR3: TGTGCCAGCAGCCCAGGGACAATGCGGTTCTTC. It codes for CASSPGTMRFF.

Only a few counts were recorded for this clonotype. The DNA for the CDR3 is TGCAGCGTTGATATACTAGCGGGAGAGACCCAGTACTTC. Amino acids: CSVDILAGETQYF. The chain has TRBV29-1 and TRBJ2-5; 9 bases are shared with TRBD2. The CDR3 has 13 residues. V was pared by 3 bases and J by 4 bases, with 3 bases of the junction left unmatched. CDR1 SQVTM and CDR2 ANQGSEA come from the germline V gene.